A single sample gave rise to the 13 T cell receptor beta chains below, sequenced in a study of OX40 agonist ivuxolimab in advanced cancers. Measured with immunoSEQ multiplex PCR; TCRdb has only the in-frame clones, and not every one. The repertoire holds about 60,000 clones, with 91% as singletons. The material was CD4+ or CD8+ T cells sorted from blood, obtained in a trial of the OX40 agonist ivuxolimab. The receptors were gathered from an adult with an advanced solid tumor such as melanoma, head and neck, liver or kidney cancer.

The chain combines TRBV11-3 with TRBJ2-7; TRBD2 matches at 7 bases. The CDR3 is 13 residues long. Germline trimming cut 5 bases from V and 6 bases from J; bases unmatched to any gene: 7. Germline V gene sequence: CDR1 SGHNT, CDR2 YENEEA. The CDR3 region is CASSRGEGLEQYF. Here the CDR3 DNA reads TGTGCCAGCAGCCGTGGGGAGGGCCTCGAGCAGTACTTC.

CDR3 nucleotides: TGTGCCAGCAGCTCCGGGACAACCTATGGCTACACCTTC. Its protein is CASSSGTTYGYTF. The chain uses TRBV11-3 and TRBJ1-2, with TRBD1 as a possible D gene (6 bases). In germline, CDR1 is SGHNT, CDR2 YENEEA. Deletions cut 4 bases from V and 4 bases from J, with 10 bases between. The CDR3 loop spans 13 amino acids.

CDR3 sequence: CASSPEEGARYGYTF. In DNA, the CDR3 is TGTGCCAGCAGCCCGGAGGAGGGGGCCCGCTATGGCTACACCTTC. The rearrangement joins TRBV9 to TRBJ1-2; 7 bases align to TRBD1. The germline CDR1 and CDR2 sequences are SGDLS and YYNGEE. The CDR3 has 15 residues. V dropped 4 bases and J dropped 4; count of bases not matched to a gene: 10. The full variable domain, its missing parts supplied by reference TRBV9 and TRBJ1-2, is DSGVTQTPKHLITATGQRVTLRCSPRSGDLSVYWYQQSLDQGLQFLIQYYNGEERAKGNILERFSAQQFPDLHSELNLSSLELGDSALYFCASSPEEGARYGYTFGSGTRLTVV.

V is TRBV28 and J is TRBJ1-2, with unresolved D. Germline V gene sequence: CDR1 MDHEN, CDR2 SYDVKM. The CDR3 extends over 13 amino acids. V was pared by 2 bases and J by 5 bases, with 9 bases between. This chain's CDR3 is CASSLGPAYGYTF. The CDR3 nucleotides read TGTGCCAGCAGTTTAGGCCCAGCTTATGGCTACACCTTC.

This sequence joins TRBV7-2 and TRBJ2-3; the D gene is possibly TRBD1 (6 bases). Deletions cut 2 bases from V and 4 bases from J, with 13 bases between. The CDR3 length is 15 residues. Germline V gene sequence: CDR1 SGHTA, CDR2 FQGNSA. The CDR3, as DNA: TGTGCCAGCAGCTTAAGGGGCAGGGGAGCAGATACGCAGTATTTT. Translated, it gives CASSLRGRGADTQYF.

The V gene is TRBV7-2, the J gene TRBJ2-1; 14 bases match TRBD2. The trim removed 5 bases at V and 5 bases at J, leaving 2 bases unmatched. CDR1 is SGHTA and CDR2 is FQGNSA in the germline V gene. The CDR3 sequence is 15 residues long. DNA for the CDR3: TGTGCCAGCAGCACGGGACTAGCGGGAGACAATGAGCAGTTCTTC. This encodes CASSTGLAGDNEQFF.

The chain uses TRBV27 and TRBJ2-2; weak D call: TRBD2 (5 bases). CDR3 length: 17 residues. Trimming left V 3 bases short and J 2 bases short, with 16 bases between. CDR1 and CDR2 from the germline V gene are MNHEY and SMNVEV (reference sequence). The CDR3 nucleotides are TGTGCCAGCAGTTTTACCCTCGGACTCCTCAACACCGGGGAGCTGTTTTTT. Translation: CASSFTLGLLNTGELFF.

V usage is TRBV7-3 and J usage is TRBJ1-3; a possible D gene is TRBD1 (6 bases). This CDR3 spans 15 amino acids. Germline V CDR1 and CDR2: SGHTA, FQGTGA. Trimming left V 4 bases short and J 4 bases short, with 14 bases between. The CDR3 reads CASSSQGGSGNTIYF. CDR3 DNA sequence: TGTGCCAGCAGCTCACAGGGAGGTTCAGGAAACACCATATATTTT.

This chain connects TRBV27 to TRBJ2-2, with TRBD2 as a possible D gene (6 bases). CDR1 and CDR2 (germline): MNHEY, SMNVEV (reference sequence). The CDR3 consists of 15 residues. V shed 5 bases and J shed 4 bases, with 14 bases lying between them. DNA of the CDR3: TGTGCCAGCAGTCCCAGCGGGTCGGGCACCGGGGAGCTGTTTTTT. Translation gives CASSPSGSGTGELFF.

This chain uses TRBV7-2 with TRBJ2-5, with 9 bases aligning to TRBD2. The CDR3 totals 17 residues. Losses at the gene ends were 1 base for V and 0 bases for J; bases not matched to a gene: 6. Per the germline V gene, CDR1 is SGHTA and CDR2 is FQGNSA. CDR3 protein: CASSLGLAGHYQETQYF. The CDR3 DNA reads as TGTGCCAGCAGCTTAGGGCTAGCGGGACATTACCAAGAGACCCAGTACTTC. The full variable domain, its missing parts supplied by reference TRBV7-2 and TRBJ2-5, is GAGVSQSPSNKVTEKGKDVELRCDPISGHTALYWYRQSLGQGLEFLIYFQGNSAPDKSGLPSDRFSAERTGGSVSTLTIQRTQQEDSAVYLCASSLGLAGHYQETQYFGPGTRLLVL.

The chain employs TRBV6-5 and TRBJ1-5; 8 bases line up with TRBD1. In germline, CDR1 is MNHEY, CDR2 SVGAGI. CDR3 length: 15 residues. Trimming cost V 5 bases and J 2 bases; bases outside gene matches: 5. The CDR3 here is CASSRTTGGNQPQHF. The CDR3 coding sequence is TGTGCCAGCAGTCGAACGACAGGGGGCAATCAGCCCCAGCATTTT.

The chain couples TRBV5-1 to TRBJ2-2; D uncertain. Germline lookup yields CDR1 SGHRS and CDR2 YFSETQ. With 0 bases removed from V and 6 bases from J, the gap between germline ends came to 21 bases. The CDR3 covers 18 residues. The CDR3 DNA sequence: TGCGCCAGCAGCTTGGAGGGTACTGTGCAGTGGGCCCCCGGGGAGCTGTTTTTT. Protein: CASSLEGTVQWAPGELFF.

The V and J genes are TRBV28 and TRBJ2-1; 8 bases fit TRBD2. From germline, CDR1 is MDHEN and CDR2 SYDVKM. V was pared by 1 base and J by 5 bases, with 7 bases of the junction left unmatched. The CDR3 length is 16 residues. CDR3: CASSLLGGREDNEQFF. Written as DNA, the CDR3 is TGTGCCAGCAGTTTATTGGGAGGGCGGGAGGACAATGAGCAGTTCTTC.